This record concerns one T cell receptor (beta chain) sequence. The antigen it recognizes is unknown. Base qualities are not recorded, but no much larger clone differs from it by a single base. The data are from a study of blood T cell repertoires in COVID-19 (dated by TCRdb to 2019 to 2021). At the level of the whole study: The collaborator samples originated in the United States, Italy and Spain and spanned the acute and convalescent phases of COVID-19. The material from the prospective study consisted of cDNA or gDNA derived from T cells, B-cell-depleted T cells, or PBMCs. Subjects who had been exposed to COVID-19, were actively infected with it, or had recovered from it provided the deeply sampled blood TCRbeta repertoires that made up the dataset. A freely available public database, intended as a resource for researchers studying the immune response to SARS-CoV-2, is where the repertoires were released. The samples were drawn from two sources: the first 160 participants of the ongoing ImmuneRACE study, and fewer than 1,500 subjects contributed by 6 global collaborators. Sample metadata almost always included a de-identified subject ID, COVID-19 status, age in years and sex. HLA class I and class II types, where available, came from metadata supplied by the sample provider rather than from assay-based typing.

Results the study describes overall, beyond this receptor: Clinical and demographic metadata were provided uncurated, with the amount varying by source and participant.

TCRbeta CDR3 regions were amplified from genomic DNA using the immunoSEQ Assay, a bias-controlled multiplex PCR. As for how the authors treated the data: Within the assay, amplification of reference gene primers was used to estimate how many nucleated cells each sample contained. To quantify the absolute abundance of each unique TCRbeta CDR3 rearrangement, sequence reads were collapsed and filtered. For each sample, productive Simpson clonality was calculated as the square root of Simpson's diversity index across productive rearrangements. TCRdb holds this immuneACCESS table with in-frame rearrangements only. Some clones are missing; in checked studies, unresolved V genes explain under half, and the rest has no known cause. V and J calls and clone size are those listed in that table; D and trimming were worked out from the DNA. For this sample the table gives about 120,000 clones, of which 75% to 85% were detected only once. 10% of the sample goes to the ten largest clones.

The germline ends are 8 bases apart after V is trimmed by 8 bases and J by 7 bases. From cysteine to phenylalanine, the CDR3 is 10 amino acids long. Just CDR3 DNA is preserved here, 30 bases in frame from base 1. Reading the germline V gene gives CDR1 MDHEN and CDR2 SYDVKM. Whole blood was collected in K2EDTA tubes by collaborating institutions according to the institutions' own protocols. For TCRbeta analysis, collaborator samples were shipped as frozen whole blood, as isolated PBMCs, or as DNA extracted from either sample type. This TCR was sampled from a human donor in a cohort sampled during active COVID-19. This sequence uses TRBV28 and TRBJ1-1; the D segment cannot be called with confidence. The sample was peripheral blood. The DNA sequence reads TGTGCCAGCGGCCATCGTGAAGCTTTCTTT. Translated, it gives CASGHREAFF.